This T cell receptor beta chain was profiled in a study of blood T cell repertoires in COVID-19. Study context: Nucleic acid was either cDNA or gDNA, and it came from T cells, B-cell-depleted T cells, or PBMCs.

The protocol was immunoSEQ multiplex PCR, while the TCRdb copy is restricted to in-frame clones and leaves out a portion. The table has over 120,000 clones, about 89% seen once. V dropped 4 bases and J dropped 1 base, with 10 bases sitting between them. This CDR3 spans 14 amino acids. Germline CDR1 ENHRY, CDR2 SYGVKD. The sample was peripheral blood. The TCR originated in a man aged 55 to 70 with active or convalescent COVID-19. This chain links TRBV10-3 with TRBJ1-1; D remains ambiguous. The CDR3 loop is CAISVDPGNTEAFF. The CDR3 nucleotides are TGTGCCATCAGTGTTGACCCGGGGAACACTGAAGCTTTCTTT.